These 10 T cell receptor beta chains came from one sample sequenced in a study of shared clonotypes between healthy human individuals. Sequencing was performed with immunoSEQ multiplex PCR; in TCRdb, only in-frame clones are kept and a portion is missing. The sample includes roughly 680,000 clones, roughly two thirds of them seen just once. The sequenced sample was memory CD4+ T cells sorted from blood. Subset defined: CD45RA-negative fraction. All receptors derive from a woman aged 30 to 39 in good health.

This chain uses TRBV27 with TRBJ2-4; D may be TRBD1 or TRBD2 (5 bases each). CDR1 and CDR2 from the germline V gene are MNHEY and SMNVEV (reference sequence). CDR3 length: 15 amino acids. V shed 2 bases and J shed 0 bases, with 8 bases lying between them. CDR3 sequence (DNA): TGTGCCAGCAGTTTACCGGGGCTAGCCAAAAACATTCAGTACTTC. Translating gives CASSLPGLAKNIQYF.

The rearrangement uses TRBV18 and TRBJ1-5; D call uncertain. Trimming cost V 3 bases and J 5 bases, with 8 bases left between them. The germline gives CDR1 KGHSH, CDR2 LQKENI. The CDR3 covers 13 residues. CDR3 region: CASSPKRDQPQHF. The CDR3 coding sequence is TGTGCCAGCTCACCGAAACGGGATCAGCCCCAGCATTTT.

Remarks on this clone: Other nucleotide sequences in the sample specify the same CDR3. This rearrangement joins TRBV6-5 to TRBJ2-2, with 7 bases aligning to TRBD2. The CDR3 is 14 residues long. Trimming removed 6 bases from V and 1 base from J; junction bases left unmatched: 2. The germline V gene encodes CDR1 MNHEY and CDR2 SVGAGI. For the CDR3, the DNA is TGTGCCAGCAGCAGGGAGGGGAACACCGGGGAGCTGTTTTTT. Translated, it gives CASSREGNTGELFF.

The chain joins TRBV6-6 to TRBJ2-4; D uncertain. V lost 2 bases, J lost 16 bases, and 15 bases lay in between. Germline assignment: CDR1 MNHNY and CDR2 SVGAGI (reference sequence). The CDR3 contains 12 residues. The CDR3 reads CASSYDSRHRYF. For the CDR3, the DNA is TGTGCCAGCAGTTACGATAGTCGACACCGCTACTTC.

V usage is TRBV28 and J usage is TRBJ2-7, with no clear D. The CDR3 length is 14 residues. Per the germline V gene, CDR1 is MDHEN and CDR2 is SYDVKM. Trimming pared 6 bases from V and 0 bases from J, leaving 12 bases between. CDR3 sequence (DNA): TGTGCCAGCAGCTATAGTTGGGTCTCCTACGAGCAGTACTTC. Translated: CASSYSWVSYEQYF.

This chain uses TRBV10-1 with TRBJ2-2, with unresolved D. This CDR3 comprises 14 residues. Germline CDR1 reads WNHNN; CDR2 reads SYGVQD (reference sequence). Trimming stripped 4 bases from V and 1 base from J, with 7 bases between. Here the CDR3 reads CASSAFGNTGELFF. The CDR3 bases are TGCGCCAGCAGTGCGTTCGGGAACACCGGGGAGCTGTTTTTT.

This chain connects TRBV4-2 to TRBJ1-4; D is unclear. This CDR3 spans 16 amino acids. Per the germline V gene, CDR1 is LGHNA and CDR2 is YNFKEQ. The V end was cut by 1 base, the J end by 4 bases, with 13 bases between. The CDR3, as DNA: TGTGCCAGCAGCCAAGTTGAAGGACGGGATAATGAAAAACTGTTTTTT. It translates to CASSQVEGRDNEKLFF.

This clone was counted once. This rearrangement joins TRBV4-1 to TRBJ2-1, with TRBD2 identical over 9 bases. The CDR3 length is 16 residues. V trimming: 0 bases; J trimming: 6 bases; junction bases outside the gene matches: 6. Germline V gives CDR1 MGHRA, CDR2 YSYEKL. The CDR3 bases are TGCGCCAGCAGCCAAGACATGGCGGGAGGGCCCAATGAGCAGTTCTTC. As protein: CASSQDMAGGPNEQFF.

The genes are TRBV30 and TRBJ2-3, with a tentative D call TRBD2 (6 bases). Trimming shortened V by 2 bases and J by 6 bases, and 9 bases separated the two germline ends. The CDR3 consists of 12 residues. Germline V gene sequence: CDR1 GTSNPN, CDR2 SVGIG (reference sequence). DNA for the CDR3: TGTGCCTGGAGTAGTAGCGGTGATACGCAGTATTTT. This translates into CAWSSSGDTQYF.

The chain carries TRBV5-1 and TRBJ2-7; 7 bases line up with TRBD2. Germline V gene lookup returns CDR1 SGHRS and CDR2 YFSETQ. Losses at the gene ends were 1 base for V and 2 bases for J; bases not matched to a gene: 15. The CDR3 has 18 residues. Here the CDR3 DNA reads TGCGCCAGCAGCTTGCGCACGGGAGTGGCTAGCGGTACCTACGAGCAGTACTTC. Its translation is CASSLRTGVASGTYEQYF.